The 7 T cell receptor beta chains below come from one sample, sequenced in a study of beta chain features in type 1 diabetes. General study points: People with Type 1 diabetes carried modestly yet significantly shorter TCRB CDR3s in all four CD4+ subsets.

As every portion of the isolated RNA was reverse transcribed, the sequencing read expressed TCRB transcripts. The protocol was immunoSEQ multiplex PCR, while the TCRdb copy is restricted to in-frame clones and leaves out a portion. This table holds about 270,000 clones, over 11% found once. These receptors' antigens are unknown. Sequenced sample: naive CD4+ T cells from blood. These receptors were collected from a man in his thirties or forties with type 1 diabetes.

A few counts support this clone. This chain joins TRBV5-1 and TRBJ2-7; tentative D call: TRBD1 (6 bases). The V gene's germline CDR1 is SGHRS and CDR2 YFSETQ. The CDR3 contains 13 residues. V was trimmed by 5 bases and J by 5 bases, leaving 14 bases between them. Here the CDR3 reads CASSTGNRDEQYF. CDR3 DNA sequence: TGCGCCAGCAGTACAGGGAACCGGGACGAGCAGTACTTC.

The sample holds one count of this clone. V usage is TRBV4-3 and J usage is TRBJ2-7; 9 bases match TRBD2. The V and J ends lost 1 base and 2 bases, in that order; junction bases with no gene match: 3. Germline CDR1 and CDR2: LGHNA and YSLEER. This CDR3 comprises 15 residues. The CDR3 DNA reads as TGCGCCAGCAGCCAAGCCCTAGCGGGACCCTACGAGCAGTACTTC. Amino acid sequence: CASSQALAGPYEQYF.

This clone was seen only a few times. V is TRBV28 and J is TRBJ2-7; D is uncertain. Trimming cost V 2 bases and J 5 bases, with 10 bases left between them. The germline gives CDR1 MDHEN, CDR2 SYDVKM. This CDR3 contains 13 residues. The CDR3 loop is CASSLPTGDEQYF. The CDR3 DNA reads TGTGCCAGCAGTTTACCTACCGGTGACGAGCAGTACTTC.

The CDR3 DNA reads TGTGCCAGCAGCGTCCAGATGAACACTGAAGCTTTCTTT. The encoded protein is CASSVQMNTEAFF. V usage is TRBV7-3 and J usage is TRBJ1-1; D unclear. Germline V lookup: CDR1 SGHTA, CDR2 FQGTGA. The germline V and J ends were trimmed by 5 bases and 0 bases, with 7 bases remaining between them. The CDR3 extends over 13 amino acids.

This clone appeared a few times. The gene calls are TRBV28 and TRBJ2-1; 8 nucleotides agree with TRBD2. Germline V gene lookup returns CDR1 MDHEN and CDR2 SYDVKM. The CDR3 extends over 13 amino acids. The ends lost 5 bases at V and 9 bases at J; junction bases unmatched: 6. CDR3 amino acids: CASSTTLAGEQFF. The CDR3 bases are TGTGCCAGCAGTACCACCCTAGCGGGTGAGCAGTTCTTC.

The chain recombines TRBV6-5 with TRBJ2-7; 12 positions agree with TRBD2. The germline CDR1 and CDR2 sequences are MNHEY and SVGAGI. V was pared by 5 bases and J by 4 bases, with 3 bases of the junction left unmatched. The CDR3 has 14 residues. The CDR3 sequence: CASSPTSGRYEQYF. The CDR3 region has the DNA TGTGCCAGCAGTCCGACTAGCGGGAGATACGAGCAGTACTTC.

V is TRBV28 and J is TRBJ1-3; D is uncertain. Trimming took off 6 bases at V and 3 bases at J, with 3 bases between the two ends. This CDR3 spans 11 amino acids. Looked up from germline, CDR1 is MDHEN and CDR2 is SYDVKM. The CDR3: CASRSGNTIYF. The CDR3 DNA sequence: TGTGCCAGCAGGAGTGGAAACACCATATATTTT.